These 3 T cell receptor beta chains share one sample of origin, sequenced in a study of blood T cell repertoires in COVID-19. Produced via immunoSEQ multiplex PCR; TCRdb's table is partial and in-frame only. The data show about 86,000 clones, 75% to 90% seen once. The sequencing input was peripheral blood. The receptors shown here come from a woman of 80 years or more with active or convalescent COVID-19.

The rearrangement links TRBV5-6 to TRBJ2-1; 11 positions match TRBD2. This CDR3 region has 16 residues. The junction had 9 bases not matched to a gene; V was cut back by 4 bases and J by 6 bases. From germline, CDR1 is SGHDT and CDR2 YYEEEE. DNA of the CDR3: TGTGCCAGCAGCCCGGGCCTAGCGGGAGGCGTCAATGAGCAGTTCTTC. It translates to CASSPGLAGGVNEQFF.

This chain uses TRBV9 with TRBJ2-3; a weak D match, TRBD2 (6 bases). The germline V and J ends were trimmed by 4 bases and 3 bases, with 21 bases remaining between them. Germline V gives CDR1 SGDLS, CDR2 YYNGEE. The CDR3 is 17 residues long. For the CDR3, the DNA is TGTGCCAGCAGCCCATCATCACTAGCACTGCGAACAGATACGCAGTATTTT. Translation: CASSPSSLALRTDTQYF.

This chain joins TRBV7-9 and TRBJ2-1; TRBD1 is a possible D gene (5 bases). Per the germline V gene, CDR1 is SEHNR and CDR2 is FQNEAQ (reference sequence). The CDR3 consists of 18 residues. V lost 5 bases and J lost 0, with 20 bases in between. This CDR3 is CASSTPRRTPSSYNEQFF. The CDR3 nucleotides read TGTGCCAGCAGCACCCCCCGCCGGACACCGAGCTCCTACAATGAGCAGTTCTTC.